The sequence of this TCR beta chain was determined in a study of CD8+CD57+ T cells in acquired aplastic anemia. At the level of the study: The average read count for CD4+ cells in healthy donors was some 9.9 million. Study conclusions and caveats: Patients and controls had in common approximately 30 CD8+ CDR3 sequences.

Per germline, CDR1 SGHRS and CDR2 YFSETQ. There are 15 residues in the CDR3. It was genomic DNA that served as the template for profiling TCR beta VDJ and CDR3. TCRdb processed the reads anew with MiXCR; each CDR3 protein has one entry. The sample records approximately 200,000 distinct CDR3 sequences, 54% being singletons. About this clonotype: Its target is not known. A junction boundary mismatches the germline segment, possibly from a read error.

The sequenced sample consisted of sorted CD4+, CD8+, or CD8+CD57+ T cells (not recorded which) from PBMCs. This rearrangement joins TRBV5-1 to TRBJ2-3; 10 nucleotides agree with TRBD2. The sequence came from a human donor in good health, serving as a control. CDR3 sequence: CASSASGGRTDTQYF. The DNA for the CDR3 is TGTGCCAGCAGCGCTAGCGGGGGCCGCACAGATACGCAGTATTTT.